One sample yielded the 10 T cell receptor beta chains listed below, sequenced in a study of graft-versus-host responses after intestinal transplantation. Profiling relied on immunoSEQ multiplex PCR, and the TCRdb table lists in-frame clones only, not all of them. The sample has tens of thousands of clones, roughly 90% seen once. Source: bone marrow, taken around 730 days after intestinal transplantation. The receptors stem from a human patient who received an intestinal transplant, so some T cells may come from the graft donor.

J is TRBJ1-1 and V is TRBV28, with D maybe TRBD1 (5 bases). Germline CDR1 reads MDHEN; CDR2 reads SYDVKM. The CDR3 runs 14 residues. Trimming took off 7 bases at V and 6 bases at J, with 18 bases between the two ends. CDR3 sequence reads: CASKLVGPAAEAFF. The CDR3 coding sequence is TGTGCCAGCAAACTGGTGGGGCCGGCAGCTGAAGCTTTCTTT.

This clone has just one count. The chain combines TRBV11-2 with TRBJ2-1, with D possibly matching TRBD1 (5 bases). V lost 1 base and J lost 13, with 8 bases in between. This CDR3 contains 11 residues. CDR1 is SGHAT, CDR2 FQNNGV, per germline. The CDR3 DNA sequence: TGTGCCAGCAGCTTAGGGGGCGGACAGTTCTTC. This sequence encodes CASSLGGGQFF. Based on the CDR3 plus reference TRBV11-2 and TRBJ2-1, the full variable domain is EAGVAQSPRYKIIEKRQSVAFWCNPISGHATLYWYQQILGQGPKLLIQFQNNGVVDDSQLPKDRFSAERLKGVDSTLKIQPAKLEDSAVYLCASSLGGGQFFGPGTRLTVL.

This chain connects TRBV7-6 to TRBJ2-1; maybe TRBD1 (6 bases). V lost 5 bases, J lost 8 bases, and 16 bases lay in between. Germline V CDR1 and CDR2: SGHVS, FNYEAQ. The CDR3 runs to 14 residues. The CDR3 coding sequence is TGTGCCAGCAGCCCCCGAACAGGGAACGATGAGCAGTTCTTC. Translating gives CASSPRTGNDEQFF. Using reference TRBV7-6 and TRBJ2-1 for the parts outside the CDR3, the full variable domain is GAGVSQSPRYKVTKRGQDVALRCDPISGHVSLYWYRQALGQGPEFLTYFNYEAQQDKSGLPNDRFSAERPEGSISTLTIQRTEQRDSAMYRCASSPRTGNDEQFFGPGTRLTVL.

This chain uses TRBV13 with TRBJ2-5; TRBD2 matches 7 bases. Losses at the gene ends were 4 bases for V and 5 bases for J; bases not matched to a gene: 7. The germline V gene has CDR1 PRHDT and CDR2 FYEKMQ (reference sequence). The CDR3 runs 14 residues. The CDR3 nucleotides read TGTGCCAGCAGCTCCTGGGGGGGTCGGGAGACCCAGTACTTC. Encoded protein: CASSSWGGRETQYF.

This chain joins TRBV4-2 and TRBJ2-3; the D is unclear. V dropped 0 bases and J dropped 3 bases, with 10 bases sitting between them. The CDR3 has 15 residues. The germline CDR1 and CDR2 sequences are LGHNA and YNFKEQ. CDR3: CASSQDRLYTDTQYF. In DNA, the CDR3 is TGTGCCAGCAGCCAAGATAGACTGTATACAGATACGCAGTATTTT.

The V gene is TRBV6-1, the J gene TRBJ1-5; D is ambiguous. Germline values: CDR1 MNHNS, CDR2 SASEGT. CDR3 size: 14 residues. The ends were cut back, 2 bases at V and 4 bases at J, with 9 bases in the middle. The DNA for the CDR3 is TGTGCCAGCAGTGAAAGGCGGGGAAATCAGCCCCAGCATTTT. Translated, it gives CASSERRGNQPQHF.

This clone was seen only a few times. The CDR3 coding sequence is TGTGCCACCTCTCGAGAGCAGTACTTC. Protein: CATSREQYF. The chain uses TRBV19 and TRBJ2-7; D gene ambiguous. The CDR3 is 9 amino acids. Germline V gene sequence: CDR1 LNHDA, CDR2 SQIVND (reference sequence). V was pared by 10 bases and J by 7 bases, with 8 bases between.

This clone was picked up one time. The DNA of the CDR3 is TGCGCCAGCAGCTTAGAGCACAATGAGCAGTTCTTC. This gives the protein CASSLEHNEQFF. V and J are TRBV5-1 and TRBJ2-1, with D unresolved. Trimming removed 2 bases from V and 5 bases from J, with 5 bases in between. Germline lookup yields CDR1 SGHRS and CDR2 YFSETQ. The CDR3 extends over 12 amino acids.

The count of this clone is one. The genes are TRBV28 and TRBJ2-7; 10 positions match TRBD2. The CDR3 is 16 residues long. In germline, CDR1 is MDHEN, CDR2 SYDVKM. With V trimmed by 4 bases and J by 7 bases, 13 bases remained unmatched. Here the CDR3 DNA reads TGTGCCAGCAGTTGGGTGACTAGCGGGCACCCGCGGGAGCAGTACTTC. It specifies CASSWVTSGHPREQYF.

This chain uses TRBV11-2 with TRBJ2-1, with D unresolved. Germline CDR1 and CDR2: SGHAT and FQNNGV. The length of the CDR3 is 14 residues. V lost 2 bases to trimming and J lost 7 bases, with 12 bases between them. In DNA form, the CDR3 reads TGTGCCAGCAGCTTAAGGCTAGATAGAAATGAGCAGTTCTTC. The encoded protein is CASSLRLDRNEQFF.